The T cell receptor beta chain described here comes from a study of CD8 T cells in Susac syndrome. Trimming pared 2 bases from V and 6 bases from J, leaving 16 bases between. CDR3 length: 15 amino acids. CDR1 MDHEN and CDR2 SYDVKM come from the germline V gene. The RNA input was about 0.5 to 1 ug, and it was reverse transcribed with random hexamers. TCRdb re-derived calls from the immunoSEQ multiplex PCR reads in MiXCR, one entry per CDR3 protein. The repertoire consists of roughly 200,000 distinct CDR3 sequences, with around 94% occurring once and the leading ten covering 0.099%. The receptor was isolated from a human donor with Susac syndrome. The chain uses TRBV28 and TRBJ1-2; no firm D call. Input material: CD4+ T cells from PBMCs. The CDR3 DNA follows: TGTGCCAGCAGTTTAACCCGCGGCACGCTCGATGGCTACACCTTC. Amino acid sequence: CASSLTRGTLDGYTF.